The 24 T cell receptor beta chains given below trace back to one sample, sequenced in a study of cytomegalovirus exposure and HLA in healthy donors. Researchers ran the PCR with 60 Vbeta and 13 Jbeta primers. Repertoires were generated with immunoSEQ multiplex PCR, while TCRdb's copy carries only in-frame clones and drops some. Here the sample spans about 52,000 clones, approximately 70% being singletons. Sequences were obtained from PBMCs. The source of these receptors is a man aged 18-30 years in good health and CMV-seronegative.

The chain is built from TRBV4-1 and TRBJ2-1, with 8 bases that match TRBD2. V dropped 1 base and J dropped 4; count of bases not matched to a gene: 3. The CDR3 is 15 amino acids. Looked up from germline, CDR1 is MGHRA and CDR2 is YSYEKL. CDR3 sequence (DNA): TGCGCCAGCAGCCAAGGACTAGCGTCGTACAATGAGCAGTTCTTC. It encodes CASSQGLASYNEQFF.

There are a few counts of this clone. V is TRBV28 and J is TRBJ2-7, with a weak D call TRBD1 (5 bases). V lost 11 bases, J lost 1 base, and 18 bases lay in between. This CDR3 spans 14 amino acids. Germline lookup yields CDR1 MDHEN and CDR2 SYDVKM. CDR3 loop: CAGSKPGISYEQYF. In DNA form, the CDR3 reads TGTGCCGGGTCCAAGCCAGGGATATCCTACGAGCAGTACTTC.

V usage is TRBV5-6 and J usage is TRBJ2-3, with D perhaps matching TRBD2 (5 bases). Trimming cost V 4 bases and J 6 bases, with 21 bases left between them. CDR1 SGHDT and CDR2 YYEEEE come from the germline V gene. This CDR3 is 16 amino acids long. CDR3 protein: CASSPSLRGEVDTQYF. The CDR3 nucleotides read TGTGCCAGCAGCCCCTCGTTACGGGGAGAGGTTGATACGCAGTATTTT.

This clone was seen only once. V usage is TRBV6-5 and J usage is TRBJ1-1, with D possibly TRBD1 on 5 matching bases. This CDR3 contains 12 residues. In germline, CDR1 is MNHEY, CDR2 SVGAGI. Deletions cut 5 bases from V and 6 bases from J, with 10 bases between. The CDR3 sequence is CASSPKTAEAFF. The DNA for the CDR3 is TGTGCCAGCAGTCCAAAGACAGCTGAAGCTTTCTTT.

The chain joins TRBV28 to TRBJ2-2; D possibly corresponds to TRBD1 (6 bases). The CDR3 extends over 16 amino acids. Germline assignment: CDR1 MDHEN and CDR2 SYDVKM. V was cut by 6 bases and J by 6 bases, with 20 bases left in between. The CDR3 region has the DNA TGTGCCAGCAGCCACCGAGGACAGTTGTCCTCCGGGGAGCTGTTTTTT. It translates to CASSHRGQLSSGELFF.

This clone showed up just a few times. The gene calls are TRBV4-2 and TRBJ2-3; D remains ambiguous. In germline, CDR1 is LGHNA, CDR2 YNFKEQ. Deletions cut 7 bases from V and 0 bases from J, with 5 bases between. This CDR3 contains 12 residues. CDR3 DNA: TGTGCCAGCACCGGGAGCACAGATACGCAGTATTTT. This sequence encodes CASTGSTDTQYF.

This rearrangement joins TRBV10-3 to TRBJ2-1; 9 bases line up with TRBD2. Germline V CDR1 and CDR2: ENHRY, SYGVKD. V shed 6 bases, J shed 6 bases, and the junction held 3 bases outside the gene matches. The CDR3 is made up of 13 amino acids. CDR3 in DNA: TGTGCCATCAGAAAGACTAGCGGCAATGAGCAGTTCTTC. Its protein is CAIRKTSGNEQFF.

The genes are TRBV7-9 and TRBJ1-1, with 12 bases lining up with TRBD1. This CDR3 comprises 14 residues. The V gene end was trimmed by 5 bases and the J gene end by 6 bases; junction bases not matched to a gene: 4. Germline-derived CDR1 and CDR2 are SEHNR and FQNEAQ (reference sequence). CDR3 loop: CASSTGQGAAEAFF. The CDR3 coding sequence is TGTGCCAGCAGCACGGGACAGGGGGCCGCTGAAGCTTTCTTT. Combining the CDR3 with reference TRBV7-9 and TRBJ1-1 gives the whole variable domain DTGVSQNPRHKITKRGQNVTFRCDPISEHNRLYWYRQTLGQGPEFLTYFQNEAQLEKSRLLSDRFSAERPKGSFSTLEIQRTEQGDSAMYLCASSTGQGAAEAFFGQGTRLTVV.

The chain recombines TRBV10-3 with TRBJ2-7, with 13 bases lining up with TRBD2. The germline V gene has CDR1 ENHRY and CDR2 SYGVKD. J was trimmed by 5 bases and V by 5 bases; bases with no gene match: 3. There are 14 residues in the CDR3. The CDR3 coding sequence is TGTGCCATCAGTTTTGGACTAGCGGGAGACGAGCAGTACTTC. The encoded protein is CAISFGLAGDEQYF.

V and J are TRBV4-1 and TRBJ2-5; 15 nucleotides agree with TRBD2. The ends lost 4 bases at V and 4 bases at J; junction bases unmatched: 4. CDR3 length equals 16 residues. Germline CDR1 reads MGHRA; CDR2 reads YSYEKL. As DNA, the CDR3 is TGCGCCAGCAGCCTCGTGGGACTAGCGGGAGGAGAGACCCAGTACTTC. Translating gives CASSLVGLAGGETQYF.

The chain joins TRBV4-3 to TRBJ1-2, with D unresolved. CDR1 is LGHNA, CDR2 YSLEER, per germline. The CDR3 extends over 16 amino acids. Trimming took off 4 bases at V and 0 bases at J, with 15 bases between the two ends. CDR3 in DNA: TGCGCCAGCAGCCTGTCCGTTAGCCTGTCTAACTATGGCTACACCTTC. Translating gives CASSLSVSLSNYGYTF.

The chain has TRBV10-1 and TRBJ2-1, with D perhaps TRBD2 (5 bases). The CDR3 length is 14 residues. The V end was cut by 0 bases, the J end by 10 bases, with 13 bases between. Per the germline V gene, CDR1 is WNHNN and CDR2 is SYGVQD (reference sequence). CDR3 sequence: CASSESGLALEQFF. Here the CDR3 DNA reads TGCGCCAGCAGTGAGTCTGGGCTAGCCCTCGAGCAGTTCTTC.

The gene calls are TRBV29-1 and TRBJ2-1; the match to TRBD1 covers 10 bases. With 7 bases clipped from V and 3 bases from J, the junction kept 3 bases outside the gene matches. Germline-derived CDR1 and CDR2 are SQVTM and ANQGSEA. The CDR3 covers 13 residues. CDR3 in DNA: TGCAGCGGGGGGACAGGGGTCTACAATGAGCAGTTCTTC. Protein: CSGGTGVYNEQFF.

V gene TRBV6-6 combines with J gene TRBJ2-1; maybe TRBD2 (6 bases). Germline lookup yields CDR1 MNHNY and CDR2 SVGAGI (reference sequence). Trimming removed 2 bases at V and 0 bases at J, with 11 bases between. This CDR3 is 16 amino acids long. CDR3 bases: TGTGCCAGCAGTTACAGGAGGGAGAGCTCCTACAATGAGCAGTTCTTC. Residues: CASSYRRESSYNEQFF.

This sequence joins TRBV18 and TRBJ1-3, with D uncertain. CDR1 KGHSH and CDR2 LQKENI come from the germline V gene. The CDR3 loop spans 14 amino acids. With 1 base removed from V and 2 bases from J, the gap between germline ends came to 6 bases. The CDR3 nucleotides are TGTGCCAGCTCACCACTCCCAGCTGGAAACACCATATATTTT. Protein: CASSPLPAGNTIYF. Full variable domain (rest looked up from reference TRBV18 and TRBJ1-3): NAGVMQNPRHLVRRRGQEARLRCSPMKGHSHVYWYRQLPEEGLKFMVYLQKENIIDESGMPKERFSAEFPKEGPSILRIQQVVRGDSAAYFCASSPLPAGNTIYFGEGSWLTVV.

The chain has TRBV7-2 and TRBJ1-5; tentatively, D is TRBD1 (5 bases). The CDR3 totals 18 residues. Looked up from germline, CDR1 is SGHTA and CDR2 is FQGNSA. The V end lost 1 base, the J end lost 0 bases, and 16 bases lay between the germline ends. The CDR3 coding sequence is TGTGCCAGCAGCTTAGAAGTGGGGCGCCCATATAGCAATCAGCCCCAGCATTTT. This codes for CASSLEVGRPYSNQPQHF.

This clone showed up just once. V usage is TRBV20-1 and J usage is TRBJ2-1, with D perhaps matching TRBD2 (5 bases). CDR3 length equals 11 residues. The ends were cut back, 6 bases at V and 10 bases at J, with 13 bases in the middle. Per germline, CDR1 DFQATT and CDR2 SNEGSKA (reference sequence). Written as DNA, the CDR3 is TGCAGTGCCGATCTAGCCGGCGAGCAGTTCTTC. It yields the protein CSADLAGEQFF.

This clone was found a few times. The chain couples TRBV28 to TRBJ1-5, with a tentative D call TRBD1 (6 bases). Looked up from germline, CDR1 is MDHEN and CDR2 is SYDVKM. CDR3 length equals 15 residues. Deletions cut 7 bases from V and 0 bases from J, with 13 bases between. The CDR3 spells CASTLRGGSNQPQHF. The CDR3 DNA follows: TGTGCCAGCACCTTAAGGGGGGGTAGCAATCAGCCCCAGCATTTT.

V is TRBV5-1 and J is TRBJ2-5; 8 bases are shared with TRBD2. CDR1 is SGHRS and CDR2 is YFSETQ in the germline V gene. This CDR3 comprises 16 residues. V lost 5 bases and J lost 1; bases outside the gene matches: 10. As DNA, the CDR3 is TGCGCCAGCAGTTGGGGCGGGGGGCTGACCCAAGAGACCCAGTACTTC. Translating gives CASSWGGGLTQETQYF.

This clone showed up just a few times. The rearrangement links TRBV28 to TRBJ1-1; D gene uncertain. The CDR3 consists of 14 residues. In germline, CDR1 is MDHEN, CDR2 SYDVKM. In DNA form, the CDR3 reads TGTGTCTTACGGAGAGCGGGGAAGAACACTGAAGCTTTCTTT. It specifies CVLRRAGKNTEAFF. The whole variable domain, remainder taken from reference TRBV28 and TRBJ1-1, is DVKVTQSSRYLVKRTGEKVFLECVQDMDHENMFWYRQDPGLGLRLIYFSYDVKMKEKGDIPEGYSVSREKKERFSLILESASTNQTSMYLCVLRRAGKNTEAFFGQGTRLTVV.

The CDR3 DNA reads TGTGCCAGCAGCCCCTGGCCGGGGAACACTGAAGCTTTCTTT. Translated: CASSPWPGNTEAFF. This chain joins TRBV7-8 and TRBJ1-1; D not certain. The CDR3 runs 14 residues. Germline loops: CDR1 SGHVS, CDR2 FQNEAQ. Trimming pared 5 bases from V and 1 base from J, leaving 11 bases between.

This chain links TRBV4-3 with TRBJ1-4; D is unclear. The CDR3 runs to 16 residues. The V gene lost 0 bases and the J gene lost 2 bases, with 10 bases spanning the gap. In germline, CDR1 is LGHNA, CDR2 YSLEER. The CDR3 DNA reads as TGCGCCAGCAGCCAAGAGCCAGTGATGACTAATGAAAAACTGTTTTTT. Translated: CASSQEPVMTNEKLFF.

The gene calls are TRBV2 and TRBJ1-1; 7 bases agree with TRBD1. The CDR3 covers 14 residues. Germline-derived CDR1 and CDR2 are SNHLY and FYNNEI. Unmatched junction bases numbered 5, after V lost 7 bases and J lost 0 bases. The CDR3 nucleotides read TGTGCCAGCATGGGACAGACCATGAACACTGAAGCTTTCTTT. This codes for CASMGQTMNTEAFF.

The chain combines TRBV2 with TRBJ2-5; 7 bases agree with TRBD1. The CDR3 sequence is 16 residues long. After removal of 2 bases from V and 3 bases from J, the junction contained 9 bases not matched to a gene. Germline V CDR1 and CDR2: SNHLY, FYNNEI. Written as DNA, the CDR3 is TGTGCCAGCAGTGAACCCCGACAGGGAAGTAAAGAGACCCAGTACTTC. Translating gives CASSEPRQGSKETQYF.